This TCR beta chain comes out of a study of blood T cell repertoires in COVID-19. Study-wide context: The United States, Italy and Spain provided the acute and convalescent COVID-19 samples. T cells, B-cell-depleted T cells, or PBMCs provided the cDNA or gDNA that served as material.

This clone showed up just once. Authors' processing steps: Amplification of reference gene primers was used by the study to estimate nucleated cell counts. This table comes from immunoSEQ multiplex PCR, and its TCRdb copy is limited to in-frame clones, with some not included. V and J calls and clone size follow that table, whereas D and trimming were derived from the DNA. Of some 150,000 clones in the sample, 80% to 90% were seen once. J was trimmed by 0 bases and V by 5 bases; bases with no gene match: 3. There are 15 residues in the CDR3. Looked up from germline, CDR1 is SEHNR and CDR2 is FQNEAQ (reference sequence).

Sequenced material: peripheral blood. The J gene is TRBJ2-1, the V gene TRBV7-9; 8 nucleotides align to TRBD2. The TCR comes from a man aged 45-65 years with active COVID-19. The CDR3 loop is CASSDSGASYNEQFF. CDR3 coding DNA: TGTGCCAGCAGCGATAGCGGGGCCTCCTACAATGAGCAGTTCTTC.